Listed below are T cell receptor beta chains from one sample, sequenced in a study of preoperative IRX-2 immunotherapy in early breast cancer. The repertoire was sequenced with immunoSEQ multiplex PCR; TCRdb's copy has only in-frame clones and lacks some. Among some 21,000 clones, approximately 86% were seen once, and the ten largest hold over 1%. This sample comprised lymph node tissue, obtained after IRX-2 immunotherapy. These receptors were collected from a human donor with breast cancer. Both conserved end residues are part of each CDR3. D genes are given only for firm matches. Rows may omit the clone size; those that give it use once, few, many or a size class.

>TRBD2|TRBV11-3|.|TRBJ2-1
TGTGCCAGCAGCCCCATAGCGGGAGGGTCCTACAATGAGCAGTTCTTC
CASSPIAGGSYNEQFF
>.|TRBV5-8|.|TRBJ1-3
TGTGCCAGCAGCTTAGAACCCTCTGGAAACACCATATATTTT
CASSLEPSGNTIYF
>TRBD1|TRBV18|once|TRBJ1-2
TGTGCCAGCTCACCCGGACAGGGGGGGAGCTATGGCTACACCTTC
CASSPGQGGSYGYTF
>.|TRBV10-3|once|TRBJ1-1
TGTGCCACCCCTAGGGGGGCCGGGATCACTGAAGCTTTCTTT
CATPRGAGITEAFF
>TRBD1|TRBV19|.|TRBJ2-7
TGTGCCAGTAGCGCCACGGGGGACAGGGGAGGAGAGCAGTACTTC
CASSATGDRGGEQYF
>TRBD1|TRBV6-8|once|TRBJ1-5
TGTGCCAGCAGTGTCCGGACAGGGGGGGATCAGCCCCAGCATTTT
CASSVRTGGDQPQHF
>.|TRBV11-3|.|TRBJ1-2
TGTGCCAGCAGCTTAGGAGGGAAGGACTATGGCTACACCTTC
CASSLGGKDYGYTF
>.|TRBV28|.|TRBJ1-5
TGTGCCAGCAGTTTGAGGGGCGTTAGCAATCAGCCCCAGCATTTT
CASSLRGVSNQPQHF
>.|TRBV30|.|TRBJ1-1
TGTGCCTGGAGTTTAGACACTGAAGCTTTCTTT
CAWSLDTEAFF
>.|TRBV11-3|once|TRBJ1-1
TGTGCCAGCAGAAAATCGACAGGTATTAACACTGAAGCTTTCTTT
CASRKSTGINTEAFF